The clone carrying this T cell receptor (beta chain) was picked up many times. What it recognizes is unknown. This sample was taken from a study of T cell repertoires in cytomegalovirus infection. The wider study: Through public TCR beta signatures, both CMV infection and matching HLA type were indicated. Whole-study results and caveats: HLA-C-restricted TCR beta clonotypes specific for CMV led the ex vivo response. Carriage of CMV together with the relevant HLA was identifiable through cumulative public TCR beta family frequency.

The CDR3 runs to 15 residues. V lost 5 bases, J lost 10 bases, and 18 bases lay in between. Germline CDR1 is SGHTA and CDR2 is FQGNSA. From the reads, TCRdb called clonotypes with MiXCR, one entry per CDR3 protein. The data contain about 400,000 distinct CDR3 sequences, over 15% of them singletons. The sample consisted of PBMCs. This clonotype originated in a human donor in good health (CMV status not recorded). Some clones in this sample may be carry-over from other donors' samples. J is TRBJ1-6 and V is TRBV7-2, with D possibly matching TRBD1 (6 bases). CDR3 residues: CASSPQTGLNSPLHF. The CDR3 DNA is TGTGCCAGCAGCCCACAAACAGGGTTGAACTCACCCCTCCACTTT.